The 21 T cell receptor beta chains presented below share a single source sample, sequenced in a study of early T cells in non-severe SARS-CoV-2 infection. A single record per CDR3 protein comes from TCRdb applying MiXCR to the 5' RACE reads. Among about 71,000 distinct CDR3 sequences listed, 12% were seen once. Material: whole blood, obtained at baseline. All receptors derive from an adult who was a healthcare worker with PCR-confirmed SARS-CoV-2 infection or an uninfected control (not recorded which).

This clonotype was detected a few times. The chain carries TRBV18 and TRBJ1-5; TRBD1 is a possible D gene (5 bases). CDR3 length: 15 residues. Trimming took off 4 bases at V and 7 bases at J, with 17 bases between the two ends. Germline V gene sequence: CDR1 KGHSH, CDR2 LQKENI. In DNA form, the CDR3 reads TGTGCCAGCTCACAAGGAATGGGGGTGGAGCAGCCCCAGCATTTT. It codes for CASSQGMGVEQPQHF.

This clonotype was observed at least ten times. The rearrangement links TRBV11-2 to TRBJ2-5; 14 bases match TRBD2. Germline CDR1 and CDR2: SGHAT and FQNNGV. This CDR3 region has 18 residues. V lost 5 bases, J lost 4 bases, and 12 bases stayed unmatched. The CDR3 nucleotides are TGTGCCAGCAGCCACGGACTAGCGGGGGGAGTCGGGCGAGAGACCCAGTACTTC. Encoded protein: CASSHGLAGGVGRETQYF.

In its sample, this clonotype was seen a few times. Here the CDR3 DNA reads TGCGCCAGCAGCCTGCCGACTAGCGGGGGCACAGATACGCAGTATTTT. It codes for CASSLPTSGGTDTQYF. The J gene is TRBJ2-3, the V gene TRBV5-1, with 11 nucleotides matching TRBD2. Losses at the gene ends were 4 bases for V and 1 base for J; bases not matched to a gene: 5. CDR3 length equals 16 residues. The germline V gene has CDR1 SGHRS and CDR2 YFSETQ. The full variable domain, rest sourced from reference TRBV5-1 and TRBJ2-3, is KAGVTQTPRYLIKTRGQQVTLSCSPISGHRSVSWYQQTPGQGLQFLFEYFSETQRNKGNFPGRFSGRQFSNSRSEMNVSTLELGDSALYLCASSLPTSGGTDTQYFGPGTRLTVL.

The chain links TRBV28 to TRBJ2-7; D not certain. CDR3 length equals 12 residues. Deletions cut 7 bases from V and 5 bases from J, with 12 bases between. In germline, CDR1 is MDHEN, CDR2 SYDVKM. The CDR3 nucleotides read TGTGCCAGCAAGTCCACCGTCGACGAGCAGTACTTC. It translates to CASKSTVDEQYF. Variable domain in full (rest from reference TRBV28 and TRBJ2-7): DVKVTQSSRYLVKRTGEKVFLECVQDMDHENMFWYRQDPGLGLRLIYFSYDVKMKEKGDIPEGYSVSREKKERFSLILESASTNQTSMYLCASKSTVDEQYFGPGTRLTVT.

CDR3 DNA sequence: TGTGCCAGCAGCCAAGAATTGGGGGGACTCTACTCTGGAAACACCATATATTTT. This translates into CASSQELGGLYSGNTIYF. The rearrangement uses TRBV3-1 and TRBJ1-3; D is possibly TRBD1 (5 bases). The V and J ends lost 0 bases and 0 bases respectively, with 15 bases between them. This CDR3 contains 18 residues. CDR1 is LGHDT, CDR2 YNNKEL, per germline (reference sequence). The full variable domain, with the rest looked up from reference TRBV3-1 and TRBJ1-3, is DTAVSQTPKYLVTQMGNDKSIKCEQNLGHDTMYWYKQDSKKFLKIMFSYNNKELIINETVPNRFSPKSPDKAHLNLHINSLELGDSAVYFCASSQELGGLYSGNTIYFGEGSWLTVV.

This clonotype has a count of ten or more. The rearrangement joins TRBV2 to TRBJ2-2; 9 bases are a match to TRBD1. Germline V gives CDR1 SNHLY, CDR2 FYNNEI. Trimming removed 6 bases from V and 5 bases from J; junction bases left unmatched: 7. There are 15 residues in the CDR3. CDR3 residues: CASRQGTGRTGELFF. The CDR3 DNA follows: TGTGCCAGCAGACAGGGGACAGGGCGTACCGGGGAGCTGTTTTTT.

The rearrangement uses TRBV4-1 and TRBJ2-3; possibly TRBD2 for D (6 bases). Trimming took 6 bases from V and 5 from J, leaving 15 bases between them. Germline lookup yields CDR1 MGHRA and CDR2 YSYEKL. CDR3 length equals 14 residues. The CDR3 region is CASRPVGGKDTQYF. The CDR3 DNA reads TGCGCCAGCAGGCCCGTCGGGGGAAAAGATACGCAGTATTTT.

The chain combines TRBV28 with TRBJ1-5; 8 bases map to TRBD1. Germline V gene sequence: CDR1 MDHEN, CDR2 SYDVKM. There are 18 residues in the CDR3. V dropped 3 bases and J dropped 0; count of bases not matched to a gene: 10. CDR3 in amino acids: CASSFPGGSPYSNQPQHF. DNA for the CDR3: TGTGCCAGCAGTTTCCCAGGGGGCTCTCCGTATAGCAATCAGCCCCAGCATTTT.

The CDR3 DNA sequence: TGCAGTGCTAGAGGCCTGGCGGTAGCCTACAATGAGCAGTTCTTC. Protein sequence: CSARGLAVAYNEQFF. J is TRBJ2-1 and V is TRBV20-1; D not resolved. V was pared by 1 base and J by 2 bases, with 12 bases between. The CDR3 is 15 amino acids. CDR1 and CDR2 (germline): DFQATT, SNEGSKA (reference sequence).

This clonotype was seen a few times. The chain combines TRBV10-1 with TRBJ1-2, with unresolved D. Germline CDR1 and CDR2: WNHNN and SYGVQD (reference sequence). CDR3 length equals 13 residues. Trimming shortened V by 6 bases and J by 3 bases, and 11 bases separated the two germline ends. The CDR3 nucleotides are TGCGCCAGCAGCCATTCCGGAGACTATGGCTACACCTTC. Residues: CASSHSGDYGYTF.

This clonotype was found many times. The chain carries TRBV28 and TRBJ2-7; perhaps TRBD1 as D (5 bases). Germline assignment: CDR1 MDHEN and CDR2 SYDVKM. V was shortened by 4 bases and J by 4 bases, with 17 bases between the two germline ends. The CDR3 spans 15 residues. The DNA for the CDR3 is TGTGCCAGCAGTTCCACAGAACCTGGGGCTTACGAGCAGTACTTC. It specifies CASSSTEPGAYEQYF.

As for this clonotype: A much more abundant neighbour one base away suggests this may be a read error. The chain joins TRBV11-2 to TRBJ1-2, with D possibly TRBD1 on 5 matching bases. CDR1 is SGHAT and CDR2 is FQNNGV in the germline V gene. CDR3 length: 15 residues. CDR3 sequence (DNA): TGTGCCACCAGCTTCCAAACGGGGCTCTTCTATGGCTACACCTTC. Translation: CATSFQTGLFYGYTF.

This clonotype was seen more than once but under ten times. The rearrangement joins TRBV3-1 to TRBJ2-2, with D maybe TRBD2 (5 bases). V was trimmed by 4 bases and J by 4 bases, leaving 7 bases between them. Per germline, CDR1 LGHDT and CDR2 YNNKEL (reference sequence). This CDR3 is built from 13 residues. The CDR3 loop is CASSRTSTGELFF. The CDR3 DNA reads TGTGCCAGCAGCCGTACTAGCACCGGGGAGCTGTTTTTT. The full variable domain, completed using reference TRBV3-1 and TRBJ2-2, is DTAVSQTPKYLVTQMGNDKSIKCEQNLGHDTMYWYKQDSKKFLKIMFSYNNKELIINETVPNRFSPKSPDKAHLNLHINSLELGDSAVYFCASSRTSTGELFFGEGSRLTVL.

The rearrangement joins TRBV5-1 to TRBJ1-2; D is possibly TRBD1 (5 bases). CDR3 length equals 15 residues. Trimming removed 6 bases from V and 7 bases from J, with 22 bases in between. The germline gives CDR1 SGHRS, CDR2 YFSETQ. Written as DNA, the CDR3 is TGCGCCAGCACTACGACTCTGGGGGTTATGGGTGGCTACACCTTC. It specifies CASTTTLGVMGGYTF.

CDR3 region: CASSVGSATNEKLFF. For the CDR3, the DNA is TGTGCCAGCAGCGTAGGTTCCGCAACTAATGAAAAACTGTTTTTT. V gene TRBV9 combines with J gene TRBJ1-4; D not resolved. The CDR3 covers 15 residues. Germline assignment: CDR1 SGDLS and CDR2 YYNGEE. Between the trimmed V and J ends, which lost 0 bases and 0 bases, there was a span of 6 bases.

This clonotype was seen only a few times. V and J are TRBV20-1 and TRBJ2-1, with no clear D. The CDR3 consists of 11 residues. V lost 4 bases to trimming and J lost 9 bases, with 10 bases between them. CDR1 and CDR2 (germline): DFQATT, SNEGSKA (reference sequence). CDR3 residues: CSAMALGEQFF. DNA for the CDR3: TGCAGTGCTATGGCGTTGGGTGAGCAGTTCTTC.

This chain links TRBV12-2 with TRBJ1-1; TRBD1, the table's D call, was not compared with the DNA. TRBV12-2 is labeled a pseudogene. The CDR3 contains 13 residues. In DNA form, the CDR3 reads TGTGCAAGTCGCTTAGTGGTACAGGGCGGAGCTTTCTTT. Translating it yields CASRLVVQGGAFF.

This clonotype was detected only a few times. The chain carries TRBV20-1 and TRBJ1-6; the D gene is possibly TRBD1 (6 bases). V dropped 6 bases and J dropped 14 bases, with 17 bases sitting between them. The germline V gene has CDR1 DFQATT and CDR2 SNEGSKA (reference sequence). The CDR3 covers 12 residues. The CDR3 protein is CSATYRAQSLHF. CDR3 nucleotides: TGCAGTGCAACTTACAGGGCGCAATCCCTCCACTTT.

Ten or more counts support this clonotype. The rearrangement joins TRBV3-1 to TRBJ2-7; 10 bases agree with TRBD1. V shed 4 bases and J 4 bases; nucleotides not matched to a gene: 4. Germline V gene sequence: CDR1 LGHDT, CDR2 YNNKEL (reference sequence). The CDR3 covers 14 residues. In nucleotides, the CDR3 is TGTGCCAGCAGCCGCCGGGACAGGGGTTACGAGCAGTACTTC. It codes for CASSRRDRGYEQYF.

This clonotype was counted a few times. The chain joins TRBV12-3 or TRBV12-4 to TRBJ2-3; D is uncertain. The germline V and J ends were trimmed by 3 bases and 5 bases, with 6 bases remaining between them. The CDR3 sequence is 12 residues long. CDR3 in amino acids: CASSFLEDTQYF. CDR3 nucleotide sequence: TGTGCCAGCAGTTTTTTGGAAGATACGCAGTATTTT.

The sample holds many counts of this clonotype. This rearrangement joins TRBV7-9 to TRBJ2-3, with 10 bases lining up with TRBD2. The CDR3 length is 18 residues. Trimming removed 3 bases from V and 2 bases from J; junction bases left unmatched: 11. Germline V gene sequence: CDR1 SEHNR, CDR2 FQNEAQ (reference sequence). The CDR3 is CASSFVKGLAGATDTQYF. In nucleotides, the CDR3 is TGTGCCAGCAGCTTCGTTAAAGGTCTAGCGGGGGCCACAGATACGCAGTATTTT.